The clone carrying this TCR beta chain was picked up many times. This specimen comes from a study of regulatory T cells in long-lasting Graves disease. Time point here: newly diagnosed GD, antithyroid drugs for less than 3 months. TCR sequences were obtained from RNA taken from PBMCs. From germline, CDR1 is SEHNR and CDR2 FQNEAQ (reference sequence). CDR3 size: 14 residues. Deletions cut 3 bases from V and 4 bases from J, with 12 bases between. Both iRepertoire HTBI primers and Arm-PCR of CDR3 regions were used to build the TCR beta libraries. Using its own MiXCR run on the multiplex PCR reads, TCRdb lists one record per CDR3 protein. The sample records 550,000 to 600,000 distinct CDR3 sequences, approximately 16% being singletons. The same specimen was also included in a second study, on T cells in Graves' hyperthyroidism and ophthalmopathy.

The V and J genes are TRBV7-9 and TRBJ1-2; the D gene is possibly TRBD1 (6 bases). This receptor was obtained from a man aged 18 to 30 with Graves disease. Here the sequenced sample was peripheral blood mononuclear cells (PBMCs), taken at new diagnosis, from a patient treated with antithyroid drugs. The CDR3 region is CASSFQARGYGYTF. CDR3 nucleotides: TGTGCCAGCAGCTTTCAGGCCAGGGGCTATGGCTACACCTTC.